The rows below give T cell receptor beta chains drawn from one sample of a study of blood T cell repertoires in COVID-19. Profiling relied on immunoSEQ multiplex PCR, and the TCRdb table lists in-frame clones only, not all of them. The sample carries 150,000 or so clones, about 90% recorded once. The specimen sequenced was peripheral blood. The receptors originated from a middle-aged man with acute or convalescent COVID-19. The CDR3 runs from the conserved cysteine through the conserved F or W. D genes are given only for firm matches. The size of a clone is reported for some rows only, either as once, few or many, or as a class for expanded clones.

v_gene,d_gene,j_gene,len,abundance,CDR3aa,CDR3nt
TRBV7-2,TRBD1,TRBJ1-5,15,.,CASSLVEGAGQPQHF,TGTGCCAGCAGCTTAGTTGAGGGGGCTGGTCAGCCCCAGCATTTT
TRBV24-1,TRBD1,TRBJ1-2,15,.,CATSYPGQGSYGYTF,TGTGCCACCAGCTACCCCGGACAGGGTTCCTATGGCTACACCTTC
TRBV9,.,TRBJ1-3,15,few,CASSVGGVSGNTIYF,TGTGCCAGCAGCGTAGGGGGGGTCTCTGGAAACACCATATATTTT
TRBV7-9,.,TRBJ2-3,14,.,CASRDTYSTDTQYF,TGTGCCAGCAGGGACACGTACAGCACAGATACGCAGTATTTT
TRBV6-2/TRBV6-3,TRBD2,TRBJ2-1,14,.,CASSYRLAGDEQFF,TGTGCCAGCAGTTACCGACTAGCGGGGGATGAGCAGTTCTTC
TRBV7-8,.,TRBJ2-1,16,.,CASRGGRQSSYNEQFF,TGTGCCAGCAGGGGGGGACGCCAGAGCTCCTACAATGAGCAGTTCTTC
TRBV5-5,.,TRBJ1-6,17,.,CASSLVGQPSYNSPLHF,TGTGCCAGCAGCTTGGTTGGACAGCCCTCCTATAATTCACCCCTCCACTTT
TRBV28,TRBD1,TRBJ2-3,16,.,CASRGPTGVGRDTQYF,TGTGCCAGCAGAGGCCCAACAGGGGTAGGGCGGGATACGCAGTATTTT
TRBV7-9,.,TRBJ1-1,12,.,CASSYLNTEAFF,TGTGCCAGCAGCTACTTGAACACTGAAGCTTTCTTT
TRBV7-6,TRBD2,TRBJ2-3,16,.,CASSLAEASGVNTQYF,TGTGCCAGCAGCTTAGCGGAGGCTAGCGGGGTGAATACGCAGTATTTT
TRBV19,.,TRBJ1-5,16,.,CASSIPSTGRQQPQHF,TGTGCCAGTAGTATCCCCTCTACAGGGCGGCAACAGCCCCAGCATTTT
TRBV7-9,TRBD1,TRBJ1-2,14,.,CASSLGQGANGYTF,TGTGCCAGCAGCTTAGGTCAGGGGGCCAATGGCTACACCTTC
TRBV5-6,.,TRBJ2-1,11,.,CASSPGDEQFF,TGTGCCAGCAGCCCCGGGGATGAGCAGTTCTTC
TRBV19,.,TRBJ2-6,17,.,CASSYELRAPGANVLTF,TGTGCCAGTAGTTACGAACTCAGGGCCCCTGGGGCCAACGTCCTGACTTTC
TRBV29-1,TRBD2,TRBJ2-1,16,once,CSVDGTSGGSYNEQFF,TGCAGCGTAGACGGGACTAGCGGGGGCTCCTACAATGAGCAGTTCTTC
TRBV6-6,.,TRBJ1-5,14,.,CASSSGGSNQPQHF,TGTGCCAGCAGTTCGGGGGGGAGCAATCAGCCCCAGCATTTT
TRBV5-1,TRBD2,TRBJ2-1,16,.,CASSLDLAGSYNEQFF,TGCGCCAGCAGCCTGGACCTAGCGGGATCCTACAATGAGCAGTTCTTC
TRBV9,TRBD1,TRBJ1-3,15,.,CASSARQGAGNTIYF,TGTGCCAGCAGCGCCAGACAGGGGGCCGGAAACACCATATATTTT
TRBV6-5,TRBD1,TRBJ1-1,14,.,CASSRDRGGTEAFF,TGTGCCAGCAGCCGGGACAGGGGTGGGACTGAAGCTTTCTTT
TRBV10-3,.,TRBJ2-2,16,.,CAISGRGQVNTGELFF,TGTGCCATCAGTGGGAGGGGGCAGGTGAACACCGGGGAGCTGTTTTTT
TRBV9,TRBD1,TRBJ1-5,14,.,CASSPGQGNQPQHF,TGTGCCAGTTCTCCGGGACAGGGGAATCAGCCCCAGCATTTT
TRBV27,.,TRBJ2-5,13,.,CASSLGRVETQYF,TGTGCCAGCAGTTTAGGCCGGGTTGAGACCCAGTACTTC
TRBV7-2,TRBD2,TRBJ2-5,14,once,CASSLYGEGKTQYF,TGTGCCAGCAGCTTATACGGGGAGGGGAAGACCCAGTACTTC
TRBV7-9,TRBD1,TRBJ1-2,15,.,CASSPYGQGGNGYTF,TGTGCCAGCAGCCCCTACGGACAGGGGGGAAATGGCTACACCTTC
TRBV19,TRBD1,TRBJ1-6,14,.,CASSTTGGYSPLHF,TGTGCCAGTAGTACGACAGGGGGTTATTCACCCCTCCACTTT
TRBV7-6,.,TRBJ2-3,16,.,CASSQRSGVMADTQYF,TGTGCCAGCAGCCAACGCTCAGGGGTAATGGCAGATACGCAGTATTTT
TRBV2,.,TRBJ1-5,12,.,CASTRSNQPQHF,TGTGCCAGCACTCGTAGCAATCAGCCCCAGCATTTT
TRBV28,.,TRBJ1-6,16,few,CASDTRRAGYNSPLHF,TGTGCCAGCGATACCCGGAGGGCGGGGTATAATTCACCCCTCCACTTT
TRBV6-5,TRBD1,TRBJ2-2,15,.,CASSHDRGSTGELFF,TGTGCCAGCAGTCACGACAGGGGGAGCACCGGGGAGCTGTTTTTT
TRBV5-1,TRBD1,TRBJ1-2,14,.,CASSLSTGGYGYTF,TGCGCCAGCAGCTTGTCGACAGGGGGCTATGGCTACACCTTC
TRBV27,.,TRBJ2-5,13,once,CASSGGQQETQYF,TGTGCCAGCAGCGGAGGACAGCAAGAGACCCAGTACTTC
TRBV5-8,.,TRBJ1-3,12,.,CASSLAGNTIYF,TGTGCCAGCAGCCTAGCGGGAAACACCATATATTTT
TRBV28,.,TRBJ1-2,14,.,CASSLPWGDYGYTF,TGTGCCAGCAGTTTACCATGGGGGGACTATGGCTACACCTTC
TRBV5-1,TRBD1,TRBJ1-1,13,.,CASSLTGDWEAFF,TGCGCCAGCAGCTTGACAGGGGATTGGGAAGCTTTCTTT
TRBV27,.,TRBJ2-2,15,.,CASKRVRTNTGELFF,TGTGCCAGCAAGCGGGTTAGGACGAACACCGGGGAGCTGTTTTTT
TRBV7-9,.,TRBJ1-2,14,.,CASSPGTTAYGYTF,TGTGCCAGCAGCCCCGGAACGACAGCCTATGGCTACACCTTC
TRBV7-2,.,TRBJ2-7,18,.,CASSLELLGGRGLHEQYF,TGTGCCAGCAGCTTAGAGCTGCTAGGTGGAAGGGGGTTGCACGAGCAGTACTTC
TRBV11-1,.,TRBJ2-7,12,.,CASSQTGDGPYF,TGTGCCAGCAGCCAGACGGGTGATGGCCCGTACTTC
TRBV28,TRBD2,TRBJ2-7,15,.,CASSEAGESSYEQYF,TGTGCCAGCAGTGAAGCGGGAGAGAGCTCCTACGAGCAGTACTTC